This T cell receptor beta chain was sequenced in a study of cytomegalovirus exposure and HLA in healthy donors. V trimming: 1 base; J trimming: 1 base; junction bases outside the gene matches: 0. Germline V CDR1 and CDR2: MNHEY, SMNVEV (reference sequence). The CDR3 has 14 amino acids. Points from the study as a whole: In a later analysis, compared with equally common non-associated chains, HLA-associated beta chains were more expanded. Follow-up analysis found HLA locus-dependent TCR association rates, highest for DRB1 and lowest for HLA-C.

PCR amplification relied on 60 Vbeta primers (plus 13 Jbeta primers). The data were produced by immunoSEQ multiplex PCR, yet TCRdb's version contains in-frame clones alone and is incomplete. Counted here are approximately 160,000 clones, around 75% occurring once; the ten biggest clones make up 2.5% to 3%. Points on this clone: The antigen remains unidentified.

The chain couples TRBV27 to TRBJ1-1, with TRBD1 matching 7 bases. What was sequenced was PBMCs. The receptor was isolated from a woman aged 50 to 65 in good health and CMV-seropositive. In DNA, the CDR3 is TGTGCCAGCAGTTTATACAGGGGGAACACTGAAGCTTTCTTT. It specifies CASSLYRGNTEAFF.